This T cell receptor (beta chain) derives from a study of blood T cell repertoires in COVID-19. Participants were placed into cohorts based on the clinical history they reported. This CDR3 has 13 amino acids. Germline CDR1 MNHEY, CDR2 SMNVEV (reference sequence). V shed 2 bases and J shed 5 bases, with 10 bases lying between them. The table came from immunoSEQ multiplex PCR; TCRdb's copy has only in-frame clones and leaves some out. Among approximately 260,000 clones, roughly 85% were seen once, and the ten largest hold approximately 6.6%. This sequence was found in a woman aged 45-59 years who had been exposed to COVID-19. Source material: PBMCs or T cells enriched from blood (not recorded which). V is TRBV27 and J is TRBJ2-7; no clear D gene. CDR3 in DNA: TGTGCCAGCAGTTTAGCGAGGTTGGACGAGCAGTACTTC. The encoded protein is CASSLARLDEQYF.